This TCR beta chain came from a study of blood T cell repertoires in COVID-19. Clones were sequenced by immunoSEQ multiplex PCR, and TCRdb holds only the in-frame ones, with some missing. This table has 110,000 to 150,000 clones, about 89% appearing once. The CDR3 totals 15 residues. Germline CDR1 KGHSH, CDR2 LQKENI. V was shortened by 3 bases and J by 3 bases, with 12 bases between the two germline ends. This clonotype was obtained from a man aged 55 to 70 with active or convalescent COVID-19. Input material: peripheral blood. The chain employs TRBV18 and TRBJ1-5, with no clear D. The CDR3 coding sequence is TGTGCCAGCTCACCGGAGGGAATTTTCAATCAGCCCCAGCATTTT. As protein: CASSPEGIFNQPQHF. The complete variable domain, with remaining parts taken from reference TRBV18 and TRBJ1-5, reads NAGVMQNPRHLVRRRGQEARLRCSPMKGHSHVYWYRQLPEEGLKFMVYLQKENIIDESGMPKERFSAEFPKEGPSILRIQQVVRGDSAAYFCASSPEGIFNQPQHFGDGTRLSIL.